This T cell receptor beta chain was captured in a study of prognosis after radiotherapy for stage I lung cancer. Across the whole study: The non-small cell lung cancer patients were all regarded as unsuitable for surgery on medical grounds. SBRT radiotherapy comprised 3 to 5 fractions at a biologically effective dose of at least 100 Gy. Findings and caveats of the study: When patients developed distant metastases, their Shannon entropy after stereotactic body radiation therapy was lower.

Two rounds of multiplex PCR amplified TCR beta CDR3 from genomic DNA. Primers targeting each individual TRBV and TRBJ gene were applied in first-round PCR. In the second PCR round, amplification relied on universal primers. TCRdb itself ran the multiplex PCR reads through MiXCR, one entry per CDR3 protein. This table has about 26,000 distinct CDR3 sequences, approximately 29% appearing once. This CDR3 contains 15 residues. The germline V gene has CDR1 MNHEY and CDR2 SVGEGT. Concerning this clonotype: Its antigen is not known. An end of the junction does not agree with germline; a read error may underlie this.

The material was PBMCs, obtained before or after stereotactic body radiation therapy (not recorded which). The source of this sequence is a donor over 45 with non-small cell lung cancer. The chain joins TRBV6-2 or TRBV6-3 to TRBJ1-2; no reliable D call. CDR3 sequence reads: CASGYSRAWNYGYTF. CDR3 DNA: TGTGCCAGCGGTTACTCGCGGGCATGGAACTATGGCTACACCTTC.